These 5 T cell receptor beta chains originate from one sample sequenced in a study of T-cell reconstitution after alpha-beta-depleted transplantation in children. TCRbeta library preparation incorporated unique molecular identifiers. From the PCR reads, TCRdb called clonotypes with MiXCR, one entry per CDR3 protein. The table lists approximately 390,000 distinct CDR3 sequences, about a tenth of them singletons. This material consisted of PBMCs from the stem cell graft donor, taken from the stem cell graft. The receptors here all came from a human donor who donated a stem cell graft to a child with acute myeloid leukemia.

This clonotype has more than one count but fewer than ten. This rearrangement joins TRBV3-1 to TRBJ2-3, with 14 nucleotides matching TRBD2. J was trimmed by 6 bases and V by 7 bases; bases with no gene match: 12. This CDR3 has 17 amino acids. The germline CDR1 and CDR2 sequences are LGHDT and YNNKEL (reference sequence). The CDR3 DNA reads as TGTGCCAGCACCCGACTAGCGGGAGGGGGGTTCCCGGATACGCAGTATTTT. Its translation: CASTRLAGGGFPDTQYF.

The rearrangement joins TRBV4-3 to TRBJ2-1; 8 bases line up with TRBD2. The CDR3 loop spans 18 amino acids. The germline V gene has CDR1 LGHNA and CDR2 YSLEER. V lost 0 bases to trimming and J lost 0 bases; unmatched junction nucleotides: 7. CDR3 loop: CASSQEGGAGGSYNEQFF. The DNA for the CDR3 is TGCGCCAGCAGCCAAGAGGGGGGCGCGGGGGGCTCCTACAATGAGCAGTTCTTC.

V gene TRBV19 combines with J gene TRBJ2-1, with unresolved D. The germline V and J ends were trimmed by 2 bases and 6 bases, with 5 bases remaining between them. Germline CDR1 LNHDA, CDR2 SQIVND (reference sequence). The CDR3 contains 12 residues. CDR3 loop: CASSIIGNEQFF. The CDR3 DNA reads as TGTGCCAGTAGTATAATAGGCAATGAGCAGTTCTTC.

This clonotype has more than one count but fewer than ten. The CDR3 sequence is CASGLVIGQHGNTEAFF. CDR3 nucleotides: TGTGCTAGTGGTTTGGTAATAGGACAGCATGGAAACACTGAAGCTTTCTTT. This rearrangement joins TRBV12-5 to TRBJ1-1; D possibly corresponds to TRBD1 (6 bases). The CDR3 spans 17 residues. V dropped 0 bases and J dropped 2 bases, with 16 bases sitting between them. Germline V CDR1 and CDR2: LGHNT, FRNRAP.

This clonotype was counted between two and nine times. The chain couples TRBV12-3 or TRBV12-4 to TRBJ1-6; D might be TRBD1 (6 bases). The CDR3 runs to 14 residues. The V and J ends lost 6 bases and 7 bases respectively, with 13 bases between them. The CDR3 spells CASSPTGLNSPLHF. DNA of the CDR3: TGTGCCAGCAGCCCGACAGGCCTCAATTCACCCCTCCACTTT.